Below are 22 T cell receptor beta chains sequenced from a single sample in a study of cytomegalovirus exposure and HLA in healthy donors. This table comes from immunoSEQ multiplex PCR, and its TCRdb copy is limited to in-frame clones, with some not included. The repertoire has about 120,000 clones, roughly 87% of them found once; the top ten carry 1% to 1.4%. Sequencing used PBMCs. These receptors were obtained from a woman aged 18-29 years in good health and CMV-seronegative.

The rearrangement joins TRBV7-9 to TRBJ1-1; no definite D call. Trimming removed 2 bases from V and 8 bases from J, with 12 bases in between. The CDR3 is made up of 13 amino acids. Germline-derived CDR1 and CDR2 are SEHNR and FQNEAQ (reference sequence). CDR3 protein: CASSLISGLEAFF. The CDR3 region has the DNA TGTGCCAGCAGCTTAATAAGCGGTTTAGAAGCTTTCTTT.

The V call is TRBV5-1, the J call TRBJ2-3, with 8 bases aligning to TRBD2. J gave up 1 base and V 4 bases, and 14 bases lay outside the gene matches. Germline CDR1 and CDR2: SGHRS and YFSETQ. There are 18 residues in the CDR3. CDR3 protein: CASSEQGRRGAGTDTQYF. The CDR3 coding sequence is TGCGCCAGCAGCGAACAAGGAAGGCGGGGGGCCGGCACAGATACGCAGTATTTT.

The V gene is TRBV30, the J gene TRBJ2-1; TRBD2 might be the D (5 bases). This CDR3 has 14 residues. Germline CDR1 reads GTSNPN; CDR2 reads SVGIG (reference sequence). V lost 2 bases, J lost 4 bases, and 12 bases lay in between. CDR3 loop: CAWSTRAPYNEQFF. For the CDR3, the DNA is TGTGCCTGGAGTACGAGGGCGCCTTACAATGAGCAGTTCTTC.

The sample holds one count of this clone. The chain employs TRBV13 and TRBJ1-3; no clear D. CDR3 size: 15 residues. Trimming took 2 bases from V and 0 from J, leaving 8 bases between them. The germline V gene has CDR1 PRHDT and CDR2 FYEKMQ (reference sequence). The CDR3 coding sequence is TGTGCCAGCAGCTTACGAGCGAGCTCTGGAAACACCATATATTTT. As protein: CASSLRASSGNTIYF.

The chain employs TRBV27 and TRBJ2-7, with a weak D call TRBD1 (5 bases). From germline, CDR1 is MNHEY and CDR2 SMNVEV (reference sequence). CDR3 length: 15 residues. The ends were cut back, 4 bases at V and 1 base at J, with 14 bases in the middle. CDR3 sequence: CASSSHDSTSYEQYF. In nucleotides, the CDR3 is TGTGCCAGCAGTTCTCACGACAGCACATCCTACGAGCAGTACTTC.

This clone came up once. The chain employs TRBV15 and TRBJ1-1; D call uncertain. The V and J ends lost 4 bases and 3 bases respectively, with 9 bases between them. The CDR3 extends over 13 amino acids. Per germline, CDR1 LNHNV and CDR2 YYDKDF (reference sequence). Written as DNA, the CDR3 is TGTGCCACCAGCAAAGGCGGGTACACTGAAGCTTTCTTT. Protein product: CATSKGGYTEAFF.

The rearrangement links TRBV20-1 to TRBJ2-7; D gene unclear. Trimming cost V 7 bases and J 3 bases, with 7 bases left between them. CDR1 and CDR2 (germline): DFQATT, SNEGSKA (reference sequence). The CDR3 length is 10 residues. In DNA form, the CDR3 reads TGCAGTGTTTTGCGCTACGAGCAGTACTTC. Translation gives CSVLRYEQYF.

The chain employs TRBV7-8 and TRBJ1-6; 7 nucleotides agree with TRBD1. Germline V CDR1 and CDR2: SGHVS, FQNEAQ. The CDR3 sequence is 16 residues long. The V and J ends lost 4 bases and 7 bases, in that order; junction bases with no gene match: 10. The CDR3 bases are TGTGCCAGCAGCTCTAGGGACAGCCGTCTAAATTCACCCCTCCACTTT. Its translation is CASSSRDSRLNSPLHF.

The J gene is TRBJ1-6, the V gene TRBV18, with a tentative D call TRBD1 (6 bases). V was cut by 2 bases and J by 7 bases, with 9 bases left in between. Germline assignment: CDR1 KGHSH and CDR2 LQKENI. The CDR3 is made up of 14 amino acids. The CDR3 bases are TGTGCCAGCTCACCAGGGGGCGGGAATTCACCCCTCCACTTT. This translates into CASSPGGGNSPLHF. Supplemented by reference TRBV18 and TRBJ1-6, the full variable domain reads NAGVMQNPRHLVRRRGQEARLRCSPMKGHSHVYWYRQLPEEGLKFMVYLQKENIIDESGMPKERFSAEFPKEGPSILRIQQVVRGDSAAYFCASSPGGGNSPLHFGNGTRLTVT.

This chain uses TRBV20-1 with TRBJ1-2, with D maybe TRBD1 (6 bases). Per germline, CDR1 DFQATT and CDR2 SNEGSKA (reference sequence). With 4 bases removed from V and 8 bases from J, the gap between germline ends came to 11 bases. CDR3 length: 11 amino acids. The CDR3: CSATPGEGYTF. The CDR3 DNA is TGCAGTGCTACTCCAGGGGAGGGCTACACCTTC.

J is TRBJ2-2 and V is TRBV29-1, with D hard to call. Per germline, CDR1 SQVTM and CDR2 ANQGSEA. With 4 bases removed from V and 2 bases from J, the gap between germline ends came to 11 bases. The CDR3 runs to 14 residues. The CDR3 DNA sequence: TGCAGCGTTGTCGAGGAACCCAACACCGGGGAGCTGTTTTTT. Protein product: CSVVEEPNTGELFF.

The V call is TRBV2, the J call TRBJ2-2, with D unresolved. V was pared by 3 bases and J by 6 bases, with 11 bases between. The CDR3 totals 14 residues. Germline V gene lookup returns CDR1 SNHLY and CDR2 FYNNEI. The CDR3 loop reads CASSDRRYPGELFF. In nucleotides, the CDR3 is TGTGCCAGCAGTGATAGGCGGTATCCCGGGGAGCTGTTTTTT.

This clone occurred once. DNA for the CDR3: TGTGCCAGCAGCTTGGTCCAGCGGGGGGGCGTTGAGCAGTTCTTC. Its translation: CASSLVQRGGVEQFF. The chain couples TRBV5-6 to TRBJ2-1; TRBD2 matches 10 bases. CDR1 and CDR2 (germline): SGHDT, YYEEEE. V shed 0 bases and J 9 bases; nucleotides not matched to a gene: 6. The CDR3 runs 15 residues.

This clone occurred once. CDR3 DNA sequence: TGTGCCAGCAGGATGGGACTCGCAGAGACCCAGTACTTC. Translating gives CASRMGLAETQYF. This sequence joins TRBV6-1 and TRBJ2-5; a possible D gene is TRBD2 (6 bases). The germline gives CDR1 MNHNS, CDR2 SASEGT. This CDR3 spans 13 amino acids. V was clipped by 6 bases and J by 4 bases, with 12 bases between them.

The chain joins TRBV7-2 to TRBJ1-5; 8 nucleotides align to TRBD1. The CDR3 is made up of 15 amino acids. The V and J ends lost 4 bases and 4 bases, in that order; junction bases with no gene match: 6. Germline V lookup: CDR1 SGHTA, CDR2 FQGNSA. The CDR3 protein is CASSWNTGGNQPQHF. The DNA of the CDR3 is TGTGCCAGCAGCTGGAATACAGGGGGGAATCAGCCCCAGCATTTT.

This rearrangement joins TRBV2 to TRBJ1-6; D perhaps matches TRBD1 (5 bases). Between the trimmed V and J ends, which lost 2 bases and 9 bases, there was a span of 14 bases. Germline V gives CDR1 SNHLY, CDR2 FYNNEI. The CDR3 totals 15 residues. The CDR3 DNA is TGTGCCAGCAGTGAAAATGCGGGGGTAGGTTCACCCCTCCACTTT. The encoded protein is CASSENAGVGSPLHF.

This sequence joins TRBV2 and TRBJ1-2; D may be TRBD1 (5 bases). The V end lost 4 bases, the J end lost 1 base, and 13 bases lay between the germline ends. CDR3 length: 15 residues. Germline V gives CDR1 SNHLY, CDR2 FYNNEI. For the CDR3, the DNA is TGTGCCAGCAGTGCAAGCCGGACAAATAACTATGGCTACACCTTC. Its protein is CASSASRTNNYGYTF.

The J gene is TRBJ1-2, the V gene TRBV30; the D gene is possibly TRBD1 (5 bases). Germline CDR1 GTSNPN, CDR2 SVGIG (reference sequence). V shed 8 bases and J shed 5 bases, with 15 bases lying between them. CDR3 length: 12 residues. CDR3 bases: TGTGCCGGCGGGACGACCTCTTATGGCTACACCTTC. It encodes CAGGTTSYGYTF. Together with reference TRBV30 and TRBJ1-2, the CDR3 gives the full variable domain: SQTIHQWPATLVQPVGSPLSLECTVEGTSNPNLYWYRQAAGRGLQLLFYSVGIGQISSEVPQNLSASRPQDRQFILSSKKLLLSDSGFYLCAGGTTSYGYTFGSGTRLTVV.

This chain connects TRBV29-1 to TRBJ2-5; 11 positions match TRBD1. The J segment lost 4 bases and the V segment lost 2 bases, leaving 3 bases of the junction unmatched. The germline gives CDR1 SQVTM, CDR2 ANQGSEA. The CDR3 contains 14 residues. The CDR3 is CSVELDRGRETQYF. CDR3 coding DNA: TGCAGCGTTGAACTGGACAGGGGGCGAGAGACCCAGTACTTC.

The chain carries TRBV5-1 and TRBJ2-5; 12 bases are a match to TRBD2. V was pared by 3 bases and J by 4 bases, with 7 bases of the junction left unmatched. Germline values: CDR1 SGHRS, CDR2 YFSETQ. The length of the CDR3 is 16 residues. CDR3 sequence reads: CASSYGLAGSGETQYF. The CDR3, as DNA: TGCGCCAGCAGCTACGGACTAGCGGGATCGGGAGAGACCCAGTACTTC. The whole variable domain, remainder taken from reference TRBV5-1 and TRBJ2-5, is KAGVTQTPRYLIKTRGQQVTLSCSPISGHRSVSWYQQTPGQGLQFLFEYFSETQRNKGNFPGRFSGRQFSNSRSEMNVSTLELGDSALYLCASSYGLAGSGETQYFGPGTRLLVL.

The gene calls are TRBV25-1 and TRBJ2-1; 8 bases line up with TRBD1. In germline, CDR1 is MGHDK, CDR2 SYGVNS. V was clipped by 6 bases and J by 5 bases; unmatched bases: 6. CDR3 length equals 14 residues. The CDR3 coding sequence is TGTGCCAGCAGACCCGGGACAGGAAACAATGAGCAGTTCTTC. Its translation is CASRPGTGNNEQFF.

The V call is TRBV4-3, the J call TRBJ1-3, with a weak D call TRBD1 (6 bases). The CDR3 covers 15 residues. The V gene lost 4 bases and the J gene lost 4 bases, with 14 bases spanning the gap. The germline gives CDR1 LGHNA, CDR2 YSLEER. The CDR3 protein is CASSPEGGAGNTIYF. The DNA for the CDR3 is TGCGCCAGCAGCCCCGAGGGGGGGGCAGGAAACACCATATATTTT.